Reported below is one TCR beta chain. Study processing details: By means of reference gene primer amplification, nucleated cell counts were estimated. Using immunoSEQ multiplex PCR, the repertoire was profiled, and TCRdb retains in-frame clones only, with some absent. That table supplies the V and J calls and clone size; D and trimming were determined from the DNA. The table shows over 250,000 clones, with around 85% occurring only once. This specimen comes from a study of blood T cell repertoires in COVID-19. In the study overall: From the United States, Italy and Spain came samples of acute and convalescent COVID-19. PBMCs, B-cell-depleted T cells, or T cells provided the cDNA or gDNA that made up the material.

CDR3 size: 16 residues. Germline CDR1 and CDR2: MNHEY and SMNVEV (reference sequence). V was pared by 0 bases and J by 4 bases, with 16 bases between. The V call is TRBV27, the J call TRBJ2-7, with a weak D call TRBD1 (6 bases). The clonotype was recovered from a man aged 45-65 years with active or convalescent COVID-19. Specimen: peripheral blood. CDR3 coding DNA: TGTGCCAGCAGTTTATCGCAAGGGGACAAAGGTTACGAGCAGTACTTC. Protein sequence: CASSLSQGDKGYEQYF.